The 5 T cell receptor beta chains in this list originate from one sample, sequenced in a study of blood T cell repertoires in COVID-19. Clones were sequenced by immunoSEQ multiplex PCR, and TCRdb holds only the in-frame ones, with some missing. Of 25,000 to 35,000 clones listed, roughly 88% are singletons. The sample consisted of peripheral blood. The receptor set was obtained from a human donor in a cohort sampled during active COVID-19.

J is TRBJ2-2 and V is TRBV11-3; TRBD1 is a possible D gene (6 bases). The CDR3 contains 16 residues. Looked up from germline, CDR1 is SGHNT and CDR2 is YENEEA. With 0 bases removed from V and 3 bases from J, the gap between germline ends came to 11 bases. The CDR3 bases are TGTGCCAGCAGCTTAGACCAGGGGTTGGACACCGGGGAGCTGTTTTTT. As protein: CASSLDQGLDTGELFF.

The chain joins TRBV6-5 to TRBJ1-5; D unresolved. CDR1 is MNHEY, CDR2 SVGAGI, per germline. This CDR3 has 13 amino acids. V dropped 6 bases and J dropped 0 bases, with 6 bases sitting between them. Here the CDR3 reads CASSDYSNQPQHF. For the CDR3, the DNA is TGTGCCAGCAGCGACTATAGCAATCAGCCCCAGCATTTT.

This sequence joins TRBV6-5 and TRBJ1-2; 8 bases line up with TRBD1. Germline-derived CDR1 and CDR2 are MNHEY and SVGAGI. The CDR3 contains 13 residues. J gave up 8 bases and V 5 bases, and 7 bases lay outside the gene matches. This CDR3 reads CASSPGQGLGYTF. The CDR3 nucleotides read TGTGCCAGCAGTCCCGGACAGGGCCTGGGCTACACCTTC.

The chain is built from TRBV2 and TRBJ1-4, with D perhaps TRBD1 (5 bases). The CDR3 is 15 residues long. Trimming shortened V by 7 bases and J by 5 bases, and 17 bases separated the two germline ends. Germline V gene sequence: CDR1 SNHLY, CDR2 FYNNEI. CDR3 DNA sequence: TGTGCCAGCACTTGGGGGGGAACGGGGAATGAAAAACTGTTTTTT. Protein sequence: CASTWGGTGNEKLFF. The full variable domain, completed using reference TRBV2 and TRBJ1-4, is EPEVTQTPSHQVTQMGQEVILRCVPISNHLYFYWYRQILGQKVEFLVSFYNNEISEKSEIFDDQFSVERPDGSNFTLKIRSTKLEDSAMYFCASTWGGTGNEKLFFGSGTQLSVL.

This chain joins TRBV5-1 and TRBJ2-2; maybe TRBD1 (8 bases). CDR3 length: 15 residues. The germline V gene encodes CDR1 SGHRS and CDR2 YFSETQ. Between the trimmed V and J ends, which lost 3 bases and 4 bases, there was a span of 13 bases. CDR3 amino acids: CASSSTGGVTGELFF. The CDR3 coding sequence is TGCGCCAGCAGCTCTACAGGGGGGGTCACCGGGGAGCTGTTTTTT.